These T cell receptor beta chains were read from a single sample in a study of siplizumab effects on memory and regulatory T cells. Sequencing was performed with immunoSEQ multiplex PCR; in TCRdb, only in-frame clones are kept and a portion is missing. Of more than 85,000 clones listed, 90% to 95% are singletons. The specimen sequenced was Tregs sorted from blood. The receptors originated from a human donor in good health. The CDR3 runs from the conserved cysteine through the conserved F or W. The D gene is left open where the match is weak. Part of the rows lack a size; the others show once, few, many or a class for expanded clones.

clone_size: .; d_call: .; v_call: TRBV23-1; j_call: TRBJ2-3; cdr3_aa: CASSQSGHLTDTQYF; cdr3_nt: TGCGCCAGCAGTCAATCAGGACATCTCACAGATACGCAGTATTTT
clone_size: .; d_call: TRBD2; v_call: TRBV13; j_call: TRBJ2-1; cdr3_aa: CASSARTSAYNEQFF; cdr3_nt: TGTGCCAGCAGCGCAAGGACTAGCGCCTACAATGAGCAGTTCTTC
clone_size: .; d_call: .; v_call: TRBV6-1; j_call: TRBJ1-2; cdr3_aa: CASRETGNYGYTF; cdr3_nt: TGTGCCAGCAGAGAGACAGGAAACTATGGCTACACCTTC
clone_size: .; d_call: .; v_call: TRBV28; j_call: TRBJ1-1; cdr3_aa: CASSSPTFRDTEAFF; cdr3_nt: TGTGCCAGCAGTTCACCGACGTTCCGGGACACTGAAGCTTTCTTT
clone_size: .; d_call: TRBD1; v_call: TRBV19; j_call: TRBJ2-2; cdr3_aa: CASIDRGSGTGELFF; cdr3_nt: TGTGCCAGTATTGACAGGGGTTCAGGCACCGGGGAGCTGTTTTTT
clone_size: .; d_call: .; v_call: TRBV5-4; j_call: TRBJ2-5; cdr3_aa: CASSSVPETQYF; cdr3_nt: TGTGCCAGCAGCTCGGTCCCGGAGACCCAGTACTTC
clone_size: .; d_call: .; v_call: TRBV30; j_call: TRBJ1-4; cdr3_aa: CAWRGAATNEKLFF; cdr3_nt: TGTGCCTGGAGGGGGGCAGCAACTAATGAAAAACTGTTTTTT
clone_size: .; d_call: .; v_call: TRBV19; j_call: TRBJ2-7; cdr3_aa: CASSTGVHEQYF; cdr3_nt: TGTGCCAGTTCAACGGGGGTCCACGAGCAGTACTTC
clone_size: .; d_call: .; v_call: TRBV5-1; j_call: TRBJ2-7; cdr3_aa: CASSLFAPRTVSYEQYF; cdr3_nt: TGCGCCAGCAGCTTGTTTGCTCCCAGGACAGTTTCCTACGAGCAGTACTTC
clone_size: .; d_call: TRBD2; v_call: TRBV5-1; j_call: TRBJ2-2; cdr3_aa: CASSYTAGVNLLGGELFF; cdr3_nt: TGCGCCAGCAGCTATACAGCGGGAGTTAATCTGCTTGGCGGGGAGCTGTTTTTT
clone_size: .; d_call: .; v_call: TRBV5-1; j_call: TRBJ2-3; cdr3_aa: CASSLSGTGTDTQYF; cdr3_nt: TGCGCCAGCAGCCTATCCGGGACCGGCACAGATACGCAGTATTTT
clone_size: .; d_call: .; v_call: TRBV11-2; j_call: TRBJ2-1; cdr3_aa: CASSLEWGVTYNEQFF; cdr3_nt: TGTGCCAGCAGCTTGGAATGGGGGGTCACCTACAATGAGCAGTTCTTC
clone_size: .; d_call: .; v_call: TRBV20-1; j_call: TRBJ1-2; cdr3_aa: CSARDLGDYTF; cdr3_nt: TGCAGTGCTAGAGATCTTGGTGACTACACCTTC
clone_size: .; d_call: .; v_call: TRBV11-2; j_call: TRBJ2-1; cdr3_aa: CASSLGHGGAADEQFF; cdr3_nt: TGTGCCAGCAGCTTAGGTCACGGGGGAGCCGCGGATGAGCAGTTCTTC
clone_size: .; d_call: .; v_call: TRBV28; j_call: TRBJ1-5; cdr3_aa: CASSATGSNQPQHF; cdr3_nt: TGTGCCAGCAGTGCCACAGGGAGCAATCAGCCCCAGCATTTT
clone_size: .; d_call: TRBD2; v_call: TRBV5-1; j_call: TRBJ2-1; cdr3_aa: CASSTGGSNEQFF; cdr3_nt: TGCGCCAGCAGCACGGGAGGATCAAATGAGCAGTTCTTC
clone_size: .; d_call: .; v_call: TRBV2; j_call: TRBJ2-7; cdr3_aa: CASSEISYEQYF; cdr3_nt: TGTGCCAGCAGTGAAATTTCCTACGAGCAGTACTTC
clone_size: .; d_call: .; v_call: TRBV14; j_call: TRBJ2-7; cdr3_aa: CASSQEGWVNLHEQYF; cdr3_nt: TGTGCCAGCAGCCAAGAGGGCTGGGTGAATCTCCACGAGCAGTACTTC
clone_size: few; d_call: .; v_call: TRBV7-9; j_call: TRBJ1-2; cdr3_aa: CASSLMGSGYTF; cdr3_nt: TGTGCCAGCAGCTTAATGGGTAGTGGCTACACCTTC
clone_size: .; d_call: TRBD1; v_call: TRBV18; j_call: TRBJ1-1; cdr3_aa: CASSLGQENTEAFF; cdr3_nt: TGTGCCAGCTCACTCGGACAGGAGAACACTGAAGCTTTCTTT
clone_size: .; d_call: TRBD1; v_call: TRBV5-1; j_call: TRBJ1-1; cdr3_aa: CASSFIQGADTEAFF; cdr3_nt: TGCGCCAGCAGCTTCATACAGGGGGCGGACACTGAAGCTTTCTTT
clone_size: once; d_call: .; v_call: TRBV7-2; j_call: TRBJ1-3; cdr3_aa: CASSFLQFSGNTIYF; cdr3_nt: TGTGCCAGCAGCTTTTTACAGTTCTCTGGAAACACCATATATTTT
clone_size: .; d_call: .; v_call: TRBV18; j_call: TRBJ2-3; cdr3_aa: CASSPDPSTDTQYF; cdr3_nt: TGTGCCAGCTCACCAGACCCCAGCACAGATACGCAGTATTTT
clone_size: once; d_call: TRBD2; v_call: TRBV28; j_call: TRBJ2-1; cdr3_aa: CASSLSRAGSYNEQFF; cdr3_nt: TGTGCCAGCAGTTTATCGAGAGCGGGGTCCTACAATGAGCAGTTCTTC
clone_size: .; d_call: .; v_call: TRBV19; j_call: TRBJ2-3; cdr3_aa: CASSSRITGSPDTQYF; cdr3_nt: TGTGCCAGTAGTTCCCGAATTACAGGGTCCCCAGATACGCAGTATTTT
clone_size: once; d_call: .; v_call: TRBV6-1; j_call: TRBJ2-5; cdr3_aa: CATEAGGYQETQYF; cdr3_nt: TGTGCCACCGAAGCCGGGGGATACCAAGAGACCCAGTACTTC
clone_size: .; d_call: TRBD2; v_call: TRBV18; j_call: TRBJ2-5; cdr3_aa: CASSLISGSAEETQYF; cdr3_nt: TGTGCCAGCTCACTTATTAGCGGGAGCGCCGAGGAGACCCAGTACTTC
clone_size: .; d_call: .; v_call: TRBV5-5; j_call: TRBJ1-2; cdr3_aa: CASSLSGNYGYTF; cdr3_nt: TGTGCCAGCAGCTTGTCTGGGAACTATGGCTACACCTTC
clone_size: .; d_call: TRBD1; v_call: TRBV11-2; j_call: TRBJ1-1; cdr3_aa: CASSSSGTGYTEAFF; cdr3_nt: TGTGCCAGCAGCTCTTCCGGGACAGGGTACACTGAAGCTTTCTTT
clone_size: .; d_call: .; v_call: TRBV19; j_call: TRBJ1-4; cdr3_aa: CASSIALVKGEKLFF; cdr3_nt: TGTGCCAGTAGTATCGCACTCGTTAAGGGTGAAAAACTGTTTTTT
clone_size: .; d_call: TRBD2; v_call: TRBV6-1; j_call: TRBJ2-1; cdr3_aa: CASSDVAGTYEQFF; cdr3_nt: TGTGCCAGCAGTGACGTAGCGGGAACTTATGAGCAGTTCTTC
clone_size: once; d_call: .; v_call: TRBV7-9; j_call: TRBJ2-1; cdr3_aa: CASSLLGDYNEQFF; cdr3_nt: TGTGCCAGCAGCTTACTTGGGGATTACAATGAGCAGTTCTTC
clone_size: once; d_call: .; v_call: TRBV5-1; j_call: TRBJ2-4; cdr3_aa: CASSLGGRENIQYF; cdr3_nt: TGCGCCAGCAGCTTGGGGGGGAGAGAAAACATTCAGTACTTC
clone_size: .; d_call: TRBD2; v_call: TRBV5-1; j_call: TRBJ2-2; cdr3_aa: CASSLLAANTGELFF; cdr3_nt: TGCGCCAGCAGCTTGCTAGCGGCGAACACCGGGGAGCTGTTTTTT
clone_size: once; d_call: .; v_call: TRBV5-1; j_call: TRBJ2-5; cdr3_aa: CASSLVGEGMETQYF; cdr3_nt: TGCGCCAGCAGCTTGGTTGGAGAGGGCATGGAGACCCAGTACTTC
clone_size: once; d_call: TRBD2; v_call: TRBV7-9; j_call: TRBJ2-3; cdr3_aa: CASSPGTSGRGLTQYF; cdr3_nt: TGTGCCAGCAGCCCCGGGACTAGCGGGAGGGGTCTTACGCAGTATTTT
clone_size: once; d_call: .; v_call: TRBV18; j_call: TRBJ2-4; cdr3_aa: CASSPPKGNIQYF; cdr3_nt: TGTGCCAGCTCACCACCGAAGGGAAACATTCAGTACTTC
clone_size: .; d_call: .; v_call: TRBV6-1; j_call: TRBJ1-4; cdr3_aa: CATTRKGNWEEKLFF; cdr3_nt: TGTGCCACCACTAGGAAGGGAAACTGGGAGGAAAAACTGTTTTTT
clone_size: .; d_call: TRBD1; v_call: TRBV5-4; j_call: TRBJ2-7; cdr3_aa: CASSPGQGSYEQYF; cdr3_nt: TGTGCCAGCAGCCCGGGACAGGGTTCCTACGAGCAGTACTTC
clone_size: .; d_call: .; v_call: TRBV6-4; j_call: TRBJ2-1; cdr3_aa: CASSVDTSPEQFF; cdr3_nt: TGTGCCAGCAGCGTGGATACGAGCCCTGAGCAGTTCTTC
clone_size: .; d_call: .; v_call: TRBV28; j_call: TRBJ2-2; cdr3_aa: CASLDNTGELFF; cdr3_nt: TGTGCCAGCCTCGACAACACCGGGGAGCTGTTTTTT
clone_size: .; d_call: .; v_call: TRBV6-5; j_call: TRBJ2-7; cdr3_aa: CASRFDRGGSYEQYF; cdr3_nt: TGTGCCAGCAGATTCGACAGGGGAGGGTCCTACGAGCAGTACTTC
clone_size: .; d_call: .; v_call: TRBV2; j_call: TRBJ1-6; cdr3_aa: CASSAGLHYNSPLHF; cdr3_nt: TGTGCCAGCAGTGCGGGACTTCACTATAATTCACCCCTCCACTTT
clone_size: .; d_call: .; v_call: TRBV29-1; j_call: TRBJ2-1; cdr3_aa: CSARTLPNEQFF; cdr3_nt: TGCAGCGCCCGGACTCTCCCCAATGAGCAGTTCTTC
clone_size: once; d_call: TRBD1; v_call: TRBV7-9; j_call: TRBJ2-1; cdr3_aa: CASSPGGHSYNEQFF; cdr3_nt: TGTGCCAGCAGTCCAGGGGGCCACTCCTACAATGAGCAGTTCTTC
clone_size: .; d_call: .; v_call: TRBV6-1; j_call: TRBJ2-7; cdr3_aa: CASSWRVDSTYEQYF; cdr3_nt: TGTGCCAGCAGTTGGAGGGTGGACAGCACCTACGAGCAGTACTTC
clone_size: .; d_call: TRBD2; v_call: TRBV6-6; j_call: TRBJ2-7; cdr3_aa: CASSYLAGGFHEQYF; cdr3_nt: TGTGCCAGCAGCTATCTAGCGGGAGGTTTCCACGAGCAGTACTTC
clone_size: .; d_call: .; v_call: TRBV5-1; j_call: TRBJ1-3; cdr3_aa: CASSFGFITGNTIYF; cdr3_nt: TGCGCCAGCAGCTTTGGGTTCATTACAGGAAACACCATATATTTT
clone_size: .; d_call: TRBD2; v_call: TRBV28; j_call: TRBJ2-7; cdr3_aa: CASSSSGLAGAYEQYF; cdr3_nt: TGTGCCAGCAGTTCCTCTGGACTAGCGGGAGCCTACGAGCAGTACTTC